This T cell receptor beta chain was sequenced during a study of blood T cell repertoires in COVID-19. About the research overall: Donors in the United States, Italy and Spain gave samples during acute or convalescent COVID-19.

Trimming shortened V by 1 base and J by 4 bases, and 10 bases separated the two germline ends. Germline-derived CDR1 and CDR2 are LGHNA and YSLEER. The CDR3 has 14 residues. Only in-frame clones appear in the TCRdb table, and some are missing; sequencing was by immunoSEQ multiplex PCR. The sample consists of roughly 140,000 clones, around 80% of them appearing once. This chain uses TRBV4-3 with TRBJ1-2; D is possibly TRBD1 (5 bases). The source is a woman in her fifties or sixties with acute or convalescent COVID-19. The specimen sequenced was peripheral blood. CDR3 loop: CASSQVDSPYGYTF. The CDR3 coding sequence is TGCGCCAGCAGCCAAGTTGACAGCCCCTATGGCTACACCTTC.